The rows below give T cell receptor beta chains drawn from one sample of a study of monozygotic twins with inflammatory bowel disease. TCRdb reprocessed the 5' RACE reads and reports one entry per CDR3 protein, with no DNA. The listing records 150,000 to 200,000 distinct CDR3 sequences. Source material: blood. The receptors derive from a human donor with ulcerative colitis or Crohn's disease, or a healthy co-twin of an affected twin (not recorded which). CDR3s include the opening cysteine and the closing phenylalanine or tryptophan. Each record gives: CDR3 protein, V gene, J gene.

CDR3: CASRGDRGYGEAFF
V: TRBV5-6
J: TRBJ1-1

CDR3: CSASRDVSSTGELFF
V: TRBV20-1
J: TRBJ2-2

CDR3: CASSRKTYQDYEQYF
V: TRBV28
J: TRBJ2-7

CDR3: CSTEAGERDTQYF
V: TRBV20-1
J: TRBJ2-3

CDR3: CASSLYMGNTGELFF
V: TRBV27
J: TRBJ2-2

CDR3: CAISVMTGANTEAFF
V: TRBV10-3
J: TRBJ1-1

CDR3: CASSFFPTSGRVYEQFF
V: TRBV5-1
J: TRBJ2-1

CDR3: CSARAEGQGEKLFF
V: TRBV20-1
J: TRBJ1-4

CDR3: CSVGRTQSSYEQYF
V: TRBV29-1
J: TRBJ2-7

CDR3: CASSLDYLLVKQFF
V: TRBV11-3
J: TRBJ2-1

CDR3: CASSSPSGAGELFF
V: TRBV7-9
J: TRBJ2-2

CDR3: CASSLDGTLQETQYF
V: TRBV5-1
J: TRBJ2-5

CDR3: CASSLAGRGLTGKAYNEQFF
V: TRBV7-2
J: TRBJ2-1

CDR3: CASSLDPAEITDTQYF
V: TRBV12-3/TRBV12-4
J: TRBJ2-3

CDR3: CASSLGLTRTSGTGYNEQFF
V: TRBV13
J: TRBJ2-1

CDR3: CASRPSTSGSPLEQYF
V: TRBV6-1
J: TRBJ2-7

CDR3: CASSFRLEGTGELFF
V: TRBV7-9
J: TRBJ2-2

CDR3: CASSSGLAGAGEQFF
V: TRBV12-3/TRBV12-4
J: TRBJ2-1

CDR3: CASSLQGNQPQHF
V: TRBV12-3/TRBV12-4
J: TRBJ1-5

CDR3: CASSVGEGGGPNNEQFF
V: TRBV9
J: TRBJ2-1

CDR3: CASSLAAGGTGELFF
V: TRBV5-1
J: TRBJ2-2

CDR3: CSASPGLAGRQYF
V: TRBV20-1
J: TRBJ2-7

CDR3: CASVWAFGREKLFF
V: TRBV10-2
J: TRBJ1-4

CDR3: CASSLVNMNTEAFF
V: TRBV7-9
J: TRBJ1-1

CDR3: CASSPPVRLAKNIQYF
V: TRBV18
J: TRBJ2-4

CDR3: CASSPYASGTSGRSTDTQYF
V: TRBV9
J: TRBJ2-3

CDR3: CASSLGGPGETQYF
V: TRBV7-2
J: TRBJ2-5

CDR3: CASSLTRTSGRDNEQFF
V: TRBV7-3
J: TRBJ2-1

CDR3: CASSLGTENQPQHF
V: TRBV5-1
J: TRBJ1-5

CDR3: CSARSQATSTDTQYF
V: TRBV20-1
J: TRBJ2-3

CDR3: CSARTGGPNEQFF
V: TRBV20-1
J: TRBJ2-1

CDR3: CSAPPGGRAYNEQFF
V: TRBV20-1
J: TRBJ2-1

CDR3: CASSLEGPHGDEQFF
V: TRBV5-1
J: TRBJ2-1

CDR3: CARKGDQEQPQHF
V: TRBV10-3
J: TRBJ1-5

CDR3: CASRPQGKNIQYF
V: TRBV28
J: TRBJ2-4

CDR3: CASSPPDRGYQETQYF
V: TRBV23-1
J: TRBJ2-5

CDR3: CASSPPLADSYNEQFF
V: TRBV28
J: TRBJ2-1

CDR3: CASSSPGRSTNTEAFF
V: TRBV27
J: TRBJ1-1

CDR3: CASSVAPSSYNEQFF
V: TRBV9
J: TRBJ2-1

CDR3: CSASVQLQGPSGYTF
V: TRBV20-1
J: TRBJ1-2

CDR3: CASSLAQGVFETEAFF
V: TRBV5-1
J: TRBJ1-1

CDR3: CASRVTRNQPQHF
V: TRBV2
J: TRBJ1-5

CDR3: CASSPELKNNEQFF
V: TRBV5-1
J: TRBJ2-1

CDR3: CSVELSYEQYF
V: TRBV29-1
J: TRBJ2-7

CDR3: CASSSDLTGGLIYGYTF
V: TRBV5-6
J: TRBJ1-2

CDR3: CASSSYLLAKSYNEQFF
V: TRBV6-5
J: TRBJ2-1

CDR3: CSVRTGRAYEQYF
V: TRBV29-1
J: TRBJ2-7

CDR3: CSARDVLNYGYTF
V: TRBV20-1
J: TRBJ1-2

CDR3: CASSVKDPEDEQFF
V: TRBV9
J: TRBJ2-1

CDR3: CSVEEGTDTQYF
V: TRBV29-1
J: TRBJ2-3

CDR3: CASSLVPGGGYGYTF
V: TRBV5-1
J: TRBJ1-2

CDR3: CASNARGLYNEQFF
V: TRBV19
J: TRBJ2-1

CDR3: CASSQQATYEQYF
V: TRBV3-1
J: TRBJ2-7

CDR3: CSARQGNVHEQFF
V: TRBV20-1
J: TRBJ2-1

CDR3: CASSFTGTSGSHTGELFF
V: TRBV5-1
J: TRBJ2-2